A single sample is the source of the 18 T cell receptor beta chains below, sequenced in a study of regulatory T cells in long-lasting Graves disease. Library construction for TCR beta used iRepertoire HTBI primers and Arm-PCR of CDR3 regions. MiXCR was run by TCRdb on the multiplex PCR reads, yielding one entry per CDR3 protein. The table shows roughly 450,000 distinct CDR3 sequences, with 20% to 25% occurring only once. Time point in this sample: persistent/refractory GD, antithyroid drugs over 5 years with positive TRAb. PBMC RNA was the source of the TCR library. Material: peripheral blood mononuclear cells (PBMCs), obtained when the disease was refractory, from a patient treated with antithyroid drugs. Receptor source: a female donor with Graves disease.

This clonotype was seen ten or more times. The CDR3 loop is CASSTYMNTEAFF. CDR3 sequence (DNA): TGTGCCAGCAGTACCTATATGAACACTGAAGCTTTCTTT. The chain combines TRBV6-1 with TRBJ1-1; D is uncertain. CDR1 is MNHNS and CDR2 is SASEGT in the germline V gene. The CDR3 consists of 13 residues. V lost 5 bases and J 0 bases, leaving 7 bases between the germline ends.

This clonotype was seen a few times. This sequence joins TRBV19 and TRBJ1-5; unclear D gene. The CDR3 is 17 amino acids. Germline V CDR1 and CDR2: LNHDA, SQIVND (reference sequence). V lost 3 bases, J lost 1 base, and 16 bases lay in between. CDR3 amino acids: CASSMNPTWGSNQPQHF. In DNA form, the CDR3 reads TGTGCCAGTAGTATGAACCCGACGTGGGGAAGCAATCAGCCCCAGCATTTT. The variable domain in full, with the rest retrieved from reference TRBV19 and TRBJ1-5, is DGGITQSPKYLFRKEGQNVTLSCEQNLNHDAMYWYRQDPGQGLRLIYYSQIVNDFQKGDIAEGYSVSREKKESFPLTVTSAQKNPTAFYLCASSMNPTWGSNQPQHFGDGTRLSIL.

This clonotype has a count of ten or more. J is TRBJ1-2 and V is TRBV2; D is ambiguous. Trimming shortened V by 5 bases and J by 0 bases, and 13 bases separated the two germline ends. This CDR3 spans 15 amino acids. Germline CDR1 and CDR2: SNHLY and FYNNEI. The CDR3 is CASSRVRNANYGYTF. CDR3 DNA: TGTGCCAGCAGTAGGGTGAGAAATGCTAACTATGGCTACACCTTC.

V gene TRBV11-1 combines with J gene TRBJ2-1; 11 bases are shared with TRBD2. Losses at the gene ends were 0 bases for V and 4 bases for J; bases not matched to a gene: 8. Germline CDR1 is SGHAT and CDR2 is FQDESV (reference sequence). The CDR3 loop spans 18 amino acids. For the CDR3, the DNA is TGTGCCAGCAGCTTAGCGGCTAGCGGGAGGTCCTCATACAATGAGCAGTTCTTC. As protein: CASSLAASGRSSYNEQFF.

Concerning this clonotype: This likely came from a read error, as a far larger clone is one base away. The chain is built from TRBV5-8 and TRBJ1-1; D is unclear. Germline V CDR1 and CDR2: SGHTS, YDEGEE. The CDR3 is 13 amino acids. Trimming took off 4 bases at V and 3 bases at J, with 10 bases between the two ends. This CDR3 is CASSPRSDTEAFF. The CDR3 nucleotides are TGTGCCAGCAGCCCCCGATCGGACACTGAAGCTTTCTTT.

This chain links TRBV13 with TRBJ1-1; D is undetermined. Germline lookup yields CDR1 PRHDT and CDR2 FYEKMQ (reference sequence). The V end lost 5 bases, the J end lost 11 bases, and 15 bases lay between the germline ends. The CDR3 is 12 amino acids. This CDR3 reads CASSREARRAFF. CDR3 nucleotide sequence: TGTGCCAGCAGCCGTGAGGCGAGGCGGGCTTTCTTT.

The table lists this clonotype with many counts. The CDR3 is CASRVSGGGTEAFF. CDR3 in DNA: TGTGCCAGTAGGGTTTCTGGAGGCGGCACTGAAGCTTTCTTT. The chain carries TRBV19 and TRBJ1-1; no firm D call. The CDR3 is 14 amino acids. Germline assignment: CDR1 LNHDA and CDR2 SQIVND (reference sequence). Trimming cost V 6 bases and J 4 bases, with 15 bases left between them.

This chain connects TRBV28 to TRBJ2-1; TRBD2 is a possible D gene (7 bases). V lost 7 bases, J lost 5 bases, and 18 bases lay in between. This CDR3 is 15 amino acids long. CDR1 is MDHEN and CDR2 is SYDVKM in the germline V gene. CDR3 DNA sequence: TGTGCCAGCATCTCGGCGGGGGCGGTCAACAATGAGCAGTTCTTC. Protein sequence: CASISAGAVNNEQFF.

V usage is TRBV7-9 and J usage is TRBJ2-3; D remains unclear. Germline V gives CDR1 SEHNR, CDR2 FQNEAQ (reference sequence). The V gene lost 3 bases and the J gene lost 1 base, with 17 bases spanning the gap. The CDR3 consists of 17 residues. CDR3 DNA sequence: TGTGCCAGCAGCTTTGTGGGCCGGGCCTCTGGCACAGATACGCAGTATTTT. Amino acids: CASSFVGRASGTDTQYF.

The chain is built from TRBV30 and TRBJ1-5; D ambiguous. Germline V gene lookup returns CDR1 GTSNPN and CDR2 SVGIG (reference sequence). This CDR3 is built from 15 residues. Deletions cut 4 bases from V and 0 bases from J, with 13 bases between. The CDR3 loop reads CAWTDQAYSNQPQHF. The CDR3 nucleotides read TGTGCCTGGACCGACCAGGCTTATAGCAATCAGCCCCAGCATTTT. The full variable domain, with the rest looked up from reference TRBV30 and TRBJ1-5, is SQTIHQWPATLVQPVGSPLSLECTVEGTSNPNLYWYRQAAGRGLQLLFYSVGIGQISSEVPQNLSASRPQDRQFILSSKKLLLSDSGFYLCAWTDQAYSNQPQHFGDGTRLSIL.

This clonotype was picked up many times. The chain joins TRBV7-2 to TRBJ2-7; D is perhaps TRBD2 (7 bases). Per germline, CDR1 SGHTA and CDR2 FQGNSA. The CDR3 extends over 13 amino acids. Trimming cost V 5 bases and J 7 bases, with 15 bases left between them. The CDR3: CASSRWEGDEQYF. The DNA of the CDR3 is TGTGCCAGCAGCCGCTGGGAGGGGGATGAGCAGTACTTC.

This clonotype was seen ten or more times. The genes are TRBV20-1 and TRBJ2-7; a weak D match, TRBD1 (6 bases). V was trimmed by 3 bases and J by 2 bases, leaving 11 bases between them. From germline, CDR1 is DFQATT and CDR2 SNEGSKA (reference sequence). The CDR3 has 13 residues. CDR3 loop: CSASEKGAYEQYF. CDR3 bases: TGCAGTGCTAGTGAAAAGGGGGCCTACGAGCAGTACTTC.

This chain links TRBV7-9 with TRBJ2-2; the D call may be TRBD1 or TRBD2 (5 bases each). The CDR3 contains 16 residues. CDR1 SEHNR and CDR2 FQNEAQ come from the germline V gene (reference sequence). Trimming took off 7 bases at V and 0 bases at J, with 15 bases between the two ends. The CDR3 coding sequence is TGTGCCAGCACCTCCGGGACCGAAGCGAACACCGGGGAGCTGTTTTTT. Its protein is CASTSGTEANTGELFF. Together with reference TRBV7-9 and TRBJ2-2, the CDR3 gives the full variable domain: DTGVSQNPRHKITKRGQNVTFRCDPISEHNRLYWYRQTLGQGPEFLTYFQNEAQLEKSRLLSDRFSAERPKGSFSTLEIQRTEQGDSAMYLCASTSGTEANTGELFFGEGSRLTVL.

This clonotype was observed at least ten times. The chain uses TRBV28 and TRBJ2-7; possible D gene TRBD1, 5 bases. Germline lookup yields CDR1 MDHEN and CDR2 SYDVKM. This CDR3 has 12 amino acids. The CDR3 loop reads CGIRASNYEQYF. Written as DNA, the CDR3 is TGTGGGATCAGGGCGTCTAACTACGAGCAGTACTTC.

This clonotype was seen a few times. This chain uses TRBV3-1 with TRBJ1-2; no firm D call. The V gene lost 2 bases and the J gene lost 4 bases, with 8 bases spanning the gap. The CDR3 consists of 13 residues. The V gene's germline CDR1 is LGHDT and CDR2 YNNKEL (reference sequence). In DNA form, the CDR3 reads TGTGCCAGCAGCCAAAGAAACAGCTATGGCTACACCTTC. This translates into CASSQRNSYGYTF.

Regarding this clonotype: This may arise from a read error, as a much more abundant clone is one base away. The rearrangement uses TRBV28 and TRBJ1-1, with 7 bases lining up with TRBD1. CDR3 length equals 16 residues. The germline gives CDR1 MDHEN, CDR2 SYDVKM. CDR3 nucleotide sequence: TGTGCCAGCAATTTAGACCTACAGGGGAGGTTCACTGAAGCTTTCTTT. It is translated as CASNLDLQGRFTEAFF.

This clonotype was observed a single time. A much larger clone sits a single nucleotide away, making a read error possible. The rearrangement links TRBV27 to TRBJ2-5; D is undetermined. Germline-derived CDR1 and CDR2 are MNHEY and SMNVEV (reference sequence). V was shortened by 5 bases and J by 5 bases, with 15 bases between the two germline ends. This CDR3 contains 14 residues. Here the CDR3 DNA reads TGTGCCAGCAGTCCCCGCGAGTTCTTGGAGACCCAGTACTTC. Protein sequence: CASSPREFLETQYF.

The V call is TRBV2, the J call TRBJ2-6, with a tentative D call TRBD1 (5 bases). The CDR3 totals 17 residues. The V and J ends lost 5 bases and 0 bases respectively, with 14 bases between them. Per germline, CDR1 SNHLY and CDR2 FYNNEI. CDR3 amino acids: CASSPLDIGSGANVLTF. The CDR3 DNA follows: TGTGCCAGCAGTCCTTTGGACATAGGCTCTGGGGCCAACGTCCTGACTTTC.